This T cell receptor beta chain stems from a study of T cell repertoires in cytomegalovirus infection. General study findings and limits: Cumulative frequency (of public TCR beta family members) identified carriers of CMV plus the relevant HLA. CMV-specific HLA-C-restricted TCR beta clonotypes dominated the ex vivo response.

Concerning this clonotype: Its antigen is currently unknown.

The V gene's germline CDR1 is SGHVS and CDR2 FQNEAQ. This CDR3 region has 15 residues. The V gene end was trimmed by 5 bases and the J gene end by 2 bases; junction bases not matched to a gene: 7. TCRdb redid the calling of the reads with MiXCR, one entry per CDR3 protein. The table lists some 500,000 distinct CDR3 sequences, around 35% of them singletons, with 15% to 20% in the top ten. V gene TRBV7-8 combines with J gene TRBJ1-2, with TRBD1 identical over 8 bases. Specimen: cultured PBMCs, collected from culture after CMV antigen stimulation. The receptor comes from a human donor in good health (CMV status not recorded). Some clones in this sample may be carry-over from other donors' samples. The CDR3 sequence is CASSPRTGPNYGYTF. CDR3 nucleotide sequence: TGTGCCAGCAGCCCTCGGACAGGGCCCAACTATGGCTACACCTTC.